This T cell receptor beta chain was captured in a study of T cell repertoires in cytomegalovirus infection. For the study at large: Carrying CMV and the relevant HLA type showed in public TCR beta signatures. Study-level results: HLA-C-restricted CMV clonotypes gave the most frequent clonotype in two of eight donors.

Details on this clonotype: Its antigen is unidentified.

TCRdb fed the reads into MiXCR, producing one record per CDR3 protein. The data hold 150,000 to 200,000 distinct CDR3 sequences, with roughly 17% observed a single time. The source is a human donor in good health (CMV status not recorded). Some clones in this sample may be carry-over from other donors' samples. The material sequenced was CD8+ T cells from PBMCs.

CDR3 nucleotide sequence: TGTGCCAGTAGTATGGGTAAGGGATCCTATGGCTACACCTTC. Amino acid sequence: CASSMGKGSYGYTF. V gene TRBV19 combines with J gene TRBJ1-2, with D unresolved. There are 14 residues in the CDR3. V lost 3 bases, J lost 4 bases, and 12 bases lay in between. Germline CDR1 and CDR2: LNHDA and SQIVND (reference sequence).